Sequencing of this TCR beta chain was carried out in a study of blood T cell repertoires in COVID-19 (dated by TCRdb to the early 2020s). Turning to the overall study: The collaborator samples originated in the United States, Italy and Spain and spanned the acute and convalescent phases of COVID-19. The material from the prospective study consisted of cDNA or gDNA derived from T cells, B-cell-depleted T cells, or PBMCs. The dataset comprised deeply sampled blood TCRbeta repertoires from subjects exposed to, actively infected with, or recovered from COVID-19. The repertoires were released in a freely available public database intended as a resource for research on the immune response to SARS-CoV-2. The samples were drawn from two sources: the first 160 participants of the ongoing ImmuneRACE study, and 1,000 to 1,500 subjects contributed by 6 global collaborators. A de-identified subject ID, COVID-19 status, age in years and sex were almost always included in the sample metadata. Where available, HLA class I and class II types were taken from metadata supplied by the sample provider and were not determined by assay-based typing.

Paper-wide results and their limitations: Clinical and demographic metadata were provided uncurated, with the amount varying by source and participant.

Regarding this clone: Its antigen is currently not known. The sample holds no much larger clone one base away, and base qualities are not on file.

TCRbeta CDR3 regions were amplified from genomic DNA using the immunoSEQ Assay, a bias-controlled multiplex PCR. The study's processing was this. The number of nucleated cells in each sample was estimated from the amplification of reference gene primers within the assay. Sequence reads were collapsed and filtered to measure the absolute abundance of every unique TCRbeta CDR3 rearrangement. For each sample, productive Simpson clonality was calculated as the square root of Simpson's diversity index over productive rearrangements. This immuneACCESS table, as held by TCRdb, lists in-frame sequences with V and J called but not all clones. Of the missing ones, under half trace to an unresolved V gene in checked studies; the others have no known cause. The V and J calls and the clone size are those of that table, but D and trimming were determined from the DNA. The sample table records 50,000 to 65,000 clones; approximately 90% of these occur just once. The ten largest clones add up to 2.5% to 3.5% of the sample.

Whole blood was collected in K2EDTA tubes by collaborating institutions according to the institutions' own protocols. For TCRbeta analysis, collaborator samples were shipped as frozen whole blood, as isolated PBMCs, or as DNA extracted from either sample type. Sequenced input: peripheral blood. The clonotype comes from a man aged 45-60 years with acute or convalescent COVID-19.

CDR3 loop: CASSPIQGPSNGELFF. The DNA is as follows: TGTGCCAGCTCACCGATCCAGGGCCCTTCTAACGGGGAGCTGTTTTTT. The chain employs TRBV18 and TRBJ2-2, with TRBD1 perhaps the D gene, on 5 matching bases. For CDR1 and CDR2, the germline V gene lists KGHSH and LQKENI. V is reduced by 3 bases and J by 7 bases, leaving a spacing of 18 bases between them. Including the terminal cysteine and phenylalanine, the CDR3 comprises 16 residues. The entry retains the CDR3 DNA only, 48 bases that are in frame from base 1.